Listed below are T cell receptor beta chains from one sample, sequenced in a study of blood T cell repertoires in COVID-19. TCRdb keeps only in-frame clones here, not all; method: immunoSEQ multiplex PCR. This sample has around 400,000 clones; about 87% occur once, and the top ten carry 2% to 2.5%. The sample comprised peripheral blood. All receptors derive from a woman aged 60-70 years with COVID-19, enrolled during active disease. CDR3s include the opening cysteine and the closing phenylalanine or tryptophan. Each record gives: D gene, J gene, clone size, V gene, CDR3 length, CDR3 DNA, CDR3 protein. The D gene is left open where the match is weak. Size is stated for part of the rows, as once, few or many counts, or as a class when the clone is expanded.

D: TRBD1; J: TRBJ1-5; size: -; V: TRBV18; length: 16; DNA: TGTGCCAGCTCACCACGGGAACAGGGGCAAAATCAGCCCCAGCATTTT; CDR3: CASSPREQGQNQPQHF
D: TRBD1; J: TRBJ1-6; size: once; V: TRBV5-1; length: 17; DNA: TGCGCCAGCAGCATCCGGGACAGGGGGACCTATAATTCACCCCTCCACTTT; CDR3: CASSIRDRGTYNSPLHF
D: -; J: TRBJ1-3; size: -; V: TRBV28; length: 16; DNA: TGTGCCAGCAGCGTTAGGGGAGGCGGCTCTGGAAACACCATATATTTT; CDR3: CASSVRGGGSGNTIYF
D: TRBD1; J: TRBJ2-7; size: -; V: TRBV7-9; length: 14; DNA: TGTGCCAGCAGCTTAGGAGGGACAGTGTACGAGCAGTACTTC; CDR3: CASSLGGTVYEQYF
D: TRBD2; J: TRBJ2-3; size: few; V: TRBV6-6; length: 16; DNA: TGTGCCAGCACCTACGGGCGGGGGGCTAGCACAGATACGCAGTATTTT; CDR3: CASTYGRGASTDTQYF
D: -; J: TRBJ1-6; size: -; V: TRBV5-1; length: 13; DNA: TGCGCCAGCAGCTCAGGGATTGGATCACCCCTCCACTTT; CDR3: CASSSGIGSPLHF
D: TRBD2; J: TRBJ2-3; size: -; V: TRBV18; length: 17; DNA: TGTGCCAGCTCACCACCGACGGGGGGGGCGCGGTCAGATACGCAGTATTTT; CDR3: CASSPPTGGARSDTQYF
D: TRBD1; J: TRBJ2-7; size: -; V: TRBV27; length: 16; DNA: TGTGCCAGCAGTGATGGGGAACAGGGGGCCCTCTACGAGCAGTACTTC; CDR3: CASSDGEQGALYEQYF
D: -; J: TRBJ2-7; size: -; V: TRBV5-1; length: 16; DNA: TGCGCCAGCAGCTTGGCCGGGGTCCGGAGCTCCTACGAGCAGTACTTC; CDR3: CASSLAGVRSSYEQYF
D: TRBD1; J: TRBJ1-1; size: -; V: TRBV28; length: 15; DNA: TGTGCCAGCAGTTTTTTGGGACAGATAAACACTGAAGCTTTCTTT; CDR3: CASSFLGQINTEAFF
D: TRBD1; J: TRBJ1-3; size: once; V: TRBV2; length: 16; DNA: TGTGCCAGCAGAGGGCCATCCAGGGGGAGAAGAAACACCATATATTTT; CDR3: CASRGPSRGRRNTIYF
D: -; J: TRBJ1-3; size: once; V: TRBV4-1; length: 15; DNA: TGCGCCAGCAGCCAAGGGGGGCGGGCTGGGGACACCATATATTTT; CDR3: CASSQGGRAGDTIYF
D: -; J: TRBJ1-2; size: -; V: TRBV24-1; length: 12; DNA: TGTGCCACCAGTGCCGGGAGCTATGGCTACACCTTC; CDR3: CATSAGSYGYTF
D: TRBD1; J: TRBJ1-5; size: -; V: TRBV6-5; length: 15; DNA: TGTGCCAGCAGTAGGGACAGGGGTGGAAATCAGCCCCAGCATTTT; CDR3: CASSRDRGGNQPQHF
D: -; J: TRBJ1-5; size: -; V: TRBV2; length: 12; DNA: TGTGCCAGCAGGACCGGGACTCCGCCCCAGCATTTT; CDR3: CASRTGTPPQHF
D: TRBD2; J: TRBJ2-5; size: -; V: TRBV5-4; length: 17; DNA: TGTGCCAGCAGCTCGATGACTAGCGGGGGGCAAGGGGAGACCCAGTACTTC; CDR3: CASSSMTSGGQGETQYF
D: -; J: TRBJ2-1; size: -; V: TRBV7-3; length: 15; DNA: TGTGCCAGCAGCTTGGGCCCCACCCCCCCCAATGAGCAGTTCTTC; CDR3: CASSLGPTPPNEQFF
D: -; J: TRBJ1-4; size: -; V: TRBV5-8; length: 16; DNA: TGTGCCAGCAGCTTGGCGCGGCGGGACGAGCGTGAAAAACTGTTTTTT; CDR3: CASSLARRDEREKLFF
D: -; J: TRBJ1-4; size: -; V: TRBV3-1/TRBV3-2; length: 13; DNA: TGTGCCAGCAGCCAAGACCCCAGGTCCCAACTGTTTTTT; CDR3: CASSQDPRSQLFF
D: TRBD1; J: TRBJ2-5; size: once; V: TRBV25-1; length: 15; DNA: TGTGCCAGCAGTGAATTGGGGACAGGGCAAGAGACCCAGTACTTC; CDR3: CASSELGTGQETQYF
D: TRBD1; J: TRBJ1-6; size: -; V: TRBV2; length: 16; DNA: TGTGCCAGCAGTGAAGAATCGACAGGGAATAATTCACCCCTCCACTTT; CDR3: CASSEESTGNNSPLHF
D: TRBD2; J: TRBJ2-5; size: -; V: TRBV6-5; length: 15; DNA: TGTGCCAGCAGACGGACTAGCGGGGTGAAAGAGACCCAGTACTTC; CDR3: CASRRTSGVKETQYF
D: -; J: TRBJ2-3; size: -; V: TRBV19; length: 15; DNA: TGTGCCAGTAGTATGGCGGGGCAAAATGCAGATACGCAGTATTTT; CDR3: CASSMAGQNADTQYF
D: -; J: TRBJ2-5; size: -; V: TRBV6-1; length: 14; DNA: TGTGCCAGCAGTGAGCGGGGGCGCGGAGAGACCCAGTACTTC; CDR3: CASSERGRGETQYF
D: -; J: TRBJ1-1; size: -; V: TRBV6-5; length: 15; DNA: TGTGCCAGCAGTTACCTAGCTGGACGGAACACTGAAGCTTTCTTT; CDR3: CASSYLAGRNTEAFF
D: TRBD1; J: TRBJ2-7; size: -; V: TRBV29-1; length: 12; DNA: TGCAGCGTTGCGGGACAGGGCAACGAGCAGTACTTC; CDR3: CSVAGQGNEQYF
D: -; J: TRBJ1-2; size: -; V: TRBV30; length: 13; DNA: TGTGCCTGGAGTGTTTCGTCTAAGTATGGCTACACCTTC; CDR3: CAWSVSSKYGYTF
D: -; J: TRBJ1-4; size: -; V: TRBV14; length: 14; DNA: TGTGCCAGCAGCCAACAGGGTGGGTTGAAAAAACTGTTTTTT; CDR3: CASSQQGGLKKLFF
D: -; J: TRBJ2-3; size: -; V: TRBV11-1; length: 16; DNA: TGTGCCAGCAGGCCGAGACAGGTCTCTAGCACAGATACGCAGTATTTT; CDR3: CASRPRQVSSTDTQYF
D: -; J: TRBJ2-7; size: -; V: TRBV7-9; length: 15; DNA: TGTGCCAGCAGCTTACGGACCGACTACACTTACGAGCAGTACTTC; CDR3: CASSLRTDYTYEQYF
D: -; J: TRBJ1-4; size: -; V: TRBV5-6; length: 14; DNA: TGTGCCAGCAGCCTCAGGGCCTCCAATGAAAAACTGTTTTTT; CDR3: CASSLRASNEKLFF
D: -; J: TRBJ1-2; size: once; V: TRBV19; length: 13; DNA: TGTGCCAGTAGCCTGGACAGCTACTATGGCTACACCTTC; CDR3: CASSLDSYYGYTF
D: TRBD2; J: TRBJ2-7; size: -; V: TRBV3-1/TRBV3-2; length: 15; DNA: TGTGCCAGCAGCTTGGGACTAGCGGGTCCCTACGAGCAGTACTTC; CDR3: CASSLGLAGPYEQYF
D: -; J: TRBJ2-1; size: -; V: TRBV6-5; length: 14; DNA: TGTGCCAGCAGCGGACGAAACAGGGATGATGAGCAGTTCTTC; CDR3: CASSGRNRDDEQFF
D: -; J: TRBJ1-4; size: -; V: TRBV9; length: 16; DNA: TGTGCCAGCAGCGTAGGGACAGCCCAAAGGGGTGAAAAACTGTTTTTT; CDR3: CASSVGTAQRGEKLFF
D: TRBD1; J: TRBJ1-2; size: -; V: TRBV5-1; length: 13; DNA: TGCGCCAGCAGCTTACAGGGGGGTTATGGCTACACCTTC; CDR3: CASSLQGGYGYTF
D: -; J: TRBJ1-1; size: -; V: TRBV4-1; length: 17; DNA: TGCGCCAGCAGCCAAGATGCGGGGGGCAGGGGGAACACTGAAGCTTTCTTT; CDR3: CASSQDAGGRGNTEAFF
D: -; J: TRBJ1-1; size: -; V: TRBV3-1/TRBV3-2; length: 14; DNA: TGTGCCAGCAGCCAGGAAGGCGGGTGGACTGAAGCTTTCTTT; CDR3: CASSQEGGWTEAFF
D: -; J: TRBJ1-4; size: once; V: TRBV18; length: 14; DNA: TGTGCCAGCTCACCGCAGGGAAGTGGGGAAAAACTGTTTTTT; CDR3: CASSPQGSGEKLFF
D: -; J: TRBJ2-3; size: -; V: TRBV3-1/TRBV3-2; length: 15; DNA: TGTGCCAGCAGCCAACCGGGACTTCGCCAGGATACGCAGTATTTT; CDR3: CASSQPGLRQDTQYF
D: TRBD1; J: TRBJ1-3; size: few; V: TRBV4-2; length: 15; DNA: TGTGCCAGCAGGAGACAGGGGGGCCCTGGAAACACCATATATTTT; CDR3: CASRRQGGPGNTIYF